One sample yielded the 14 T cell receptor beta chains listed below, sequenced in a study of blood T cell repertoires in COVID-19. Some clones are missing from TCRdb's copy, which holds only in-frame ones; the method was immunoSEQ multiplex PCR. The table records about 80,000 clones, roughly 78% of them present only once. The sequencing input was peripheral blood. These receptors were taken from a man aged 60-69 years with COVID-19, enrolled during active disease.

This clone has just a few counts. The V and J genes are TRBV25-1 and TRBJ1-1; 9 bases fit TRBD1. V shed 7 bases and J 10 bases; nucleotides not matched to a gene: 4. Germline lookup yields CDR1 MGHDK and CDR2 SYGVNS. This CDR3 region has 11 residues. CDR3 loop: CASKGTGIAFF. In DNA, the CDR3 is TGTGCCAGCAAGGGGACAGGGATAGCTTTCTTT.

The J gene is TRBJ2-2, the V gene TRBV9; tentatively, D is TRBD1 (6 bases). V was clipped by 4 bases and J by 2 bases, with 18 bases between them. Germline CDR1 reads SGDLS; CDR2 reads YYNGEE. The CDR3 totals 17 residues. This chain's CDR3 is CASSYTQGWVNTGELFF. The CDR3 bases are TGTGCCAGCAGCTACACCCAGGGGTGGGTTAACACCGGGGAGCTGTTTTTT.

The V call is TRBV3-1 (or the pseudogene TRBV3-2), the J call TRBJ1-2; a possible D gene is TRBD1 (5 bases). Between the trimmed V and J ends, which lost 4 bases and 3 bases, there was a span of 15 bases. This CDR3 comprises 15 residues. Germline lookup yields CDR1 LGHDT and CDR2 YNNKEL (reference sequence). CDR3 DNA: TGTGCCAGCAGCCCGTGGGCAGGGATTGACTATGGCTACACCTTC. Its translation: CASSPWAGIDYGYTF.

The rearrangement links TRBV6-5 to TRBJ1-5; TRBD1 matches at 8 bases. This CDR3 comprises 12 residues. The germline CDR1 and CDR2 sequences are MNHEY and SVGAGI. Germline trimming cut 7 bases from V and 5 bases from J; bases unmatched to any gene: 1. The CDR3 DNA sequence: TGTGCCAGCACGACAGGGGATCAGCCCCAGCATTTT. Protein sequence: CASTTGDQPQHF.

This rearrangement joins TRBV30 to TRBJ1-2, with TRBD1 identical over 7 bases. V lost 0 bases to trimming and J lost 7 bases; unmatched junction nucleotides: 8. Germline V gives CDR1 GTSNPN, CDR2 SVGIG (reference sequence). There are 14 residues in the CDR3. The CDR3 protein is CAWSVLDTGVGYTF. Here the CDR3 DNA reads TGTGCCTGGAGTGTTCTCGACACAGGGGTTGGCTACACCTTC.

The chain employs TRBV9 and TRBJ2-7, with D possibly matching TRBD2 (6 bases). This CDR3 spans 15 amino acids. V lost 4 bases to trimming and J lost 0 bases, with 14 bases between them. Germline V gives CDR1 SGDLS, CDR2 YYNGEE. CDR3 sequence (DNA): TGTGCCAGCAGCTTCCAGTCCGGGAGCTCCTACGAGCAGTACTTC. This translates into CASSFQSGSSYEQYF.

This chain links TRBV2 with TRBJ2-1, with D perhaps matching TRBD1 (6 bases). V gave up 4 bases and J gave up 4 bases, with 17 bases separating them. The CDR3 totals 16 residues. Germline-derived CDR1 and CDR2 are SNHLY and FYNNEI. The CDR3 nucleotides read TGTGCCAGCAGTGCCACTAGACAGGAGCGATACAATGAGCAGTTCTTC. Translating it yields CASSATRQERYNEQFF.

In its sample, this clone was seen once. The CDR3 sequence is CASSFSGSAADTQYF. The CDR3 DNA reads TGTGCCAGCAGCTTTAGCGGGAGTGCGGCCGATACGCAGTATTTT. The rearrangement links TRBV7-3 to TRBJ2-3; TRBD2 matches at 9 bases. Germline V gene sequence: CDR1 SGHTA, CDR2 FQGTGA. V was pared by 3 bases and J by 6 bases, with 7 bases of the junction left unmatched. The CDR3 is 15 amino acids.

This sequence joins TRBV20-1 and TRBJ1-5, with D perhaps matching TRBD1 (5 bases). The CDR3 loop spans 13 amino acids. Germline values: CDR1 DFQATT, CDR2 SNEGSKA (reference sequence). V lost 3 bases to trimming and J lost 6 bases, with 12 bases between them. CDR3 sequence: CSASEQGGQPQHF. In nucleotides, the CDR3 is TGCAGTGCTAGTGAGCAGGGTGGTCAGCCCCAGCATTTT.

V gene TRBV5-1 combines with J gene TRBJ1-2, with 10 bases lining up with TRBD1. Germline V lookup: CDR1 SGHRS, CDR2 YFSETQ. The V gene end was trimmed by 0 bases and the J gene end by 6 bases; junction bases not matched to a gene: 2. This CDR3 spans 14 amino acids. DNA of the CDR3: TGCGCCAGCAGCTTGGATGGACAGGGGGATGGCTACACCTTC. Translated, it gives CASSLDGQGDGYTF.

The rearrangement uses TRBV2 and TRBJ2-7, with 9 positions matching TRBD1. The trim removed 7 bases at V and 0 bases at J, leaving 4 bases unmatched. In germline, CDR1 is SNHLY, CDR2 FYNNEI. The CDR3 extends over 14 amino acids. The chain's CDR3 is CASKGQGPSYEQYF. The CDR3 nucleotides are TGTGCCAGCAAAGGACAGGGGCCCTCCTACGAGCAGTACTTC. Full variable domain (outside the CDR3, taken from reference TRBV2 and TRBJ2-7): EPEVTQTPSHQVTQMGQEVILRCVPISNHLYFYWYRQILGQKVEFLVSFYNNEISEKSEIFDDQFSVERPDGSNFTLKIRSTKLEDSAMYFCASKGQGPSYEQYFGPGTRLTVT.

This chain joins TRBV29-1 and TRBJ2-5; weak D call: TRBD2 (6 bases). Germline values: CDR1 SQVTM, CDR2 ANQGSEA. V lost 6 bases, J lost 5 bases, and 13 bases lay in between. CDR3 length: 12 amino acids. The CDR3 is CSVRLGAETQYF. CDR3 DNA: TGCAGCGTCCGACTAGGGGCCGAGACCCAGTACTTC.

This clone showed up just a few times. The V call is TRBV9, the J call TRBJ1-1; 8 nucleotides match TRBD1. The CDR3 totals 13 residues. Germline values: CDR1 SGDLS, CDR2 YYNGEE. With 4 bases clipped from V and 8 bases from J, the junction kept 7 bases outside the gene matches. The CDR3 spells CASSRQGYGEAFF. The CDR3 DNA is TGTGCCAGCAGCCGACAGGGGTATGGGGAAGCTTTCTTT.

This clone was picked up a small number of times. The chain has TRBV30 and TRBJ1-5; no clear D gene. Trimming removed 5 bases from V and 3 bases from J, with 8 bases in between. This CDR3 region has 12 residues. Germline CDR1 GTSNPN, CDR2 SVGIG (reference sequence). DNA for the CDR3: TGTGCCTGGGGCAGAAACAATCAGCCCCAGCATTTT. Translating gives CAWGRNNQPQHF. Looking up the rest from reference TRBV30 and TRBJ1-5 gives the full variable domain: SQTIHQWPATLVQPVGSPLSLECTVEGTSNPNLYWYRQAAGRGLQLLFYSVGIGQISSEVPQNLSASRPQDRQFILSSKKLLLSDSGFYLCAWGRNNQPQHFGDGTRLSIL.